This T cell receptor beta chain derives from a study of cytomegalovirus exposure and HLA in healthy donors. Findings and limits, study-wide: Most TCR sequences proved rare, with some public TCRs found in many donors. The investigators catalogued 150 to 200 TCR beta chains as cytomegalovirus-associated.

Data came from immunoSEQ multiplex PCR; TCRdb stores just in-frame clones and leaves some out. This sample has around 60,000 clones, with less than 96% found just once. Trimming pared 3 bases from V and 3 bases from J, leaving 14 bases between. This CDR3 region has 15 residues. Germline lookup yields CDR1 KGHSH and CDR2 LQKENI. The donors were in the roughly 120-subject validation cohort, distinct from the roughly 700-subject first cohort. For this clone: Its antigen is currently unknown.

What was sequenced was PBMCs. The V gene is TRBV18, the J gene TRBJ1-2, with unresolved D. The sequence derives from a woman aged 18 to 35 in good health and CMV-seronegative. CDR3 DNA: TGTGCCAGCTCACCCACAGACCACCGTCACTATGGCTACACCTTC. It specifies CASSPTDHRHYGYTF.